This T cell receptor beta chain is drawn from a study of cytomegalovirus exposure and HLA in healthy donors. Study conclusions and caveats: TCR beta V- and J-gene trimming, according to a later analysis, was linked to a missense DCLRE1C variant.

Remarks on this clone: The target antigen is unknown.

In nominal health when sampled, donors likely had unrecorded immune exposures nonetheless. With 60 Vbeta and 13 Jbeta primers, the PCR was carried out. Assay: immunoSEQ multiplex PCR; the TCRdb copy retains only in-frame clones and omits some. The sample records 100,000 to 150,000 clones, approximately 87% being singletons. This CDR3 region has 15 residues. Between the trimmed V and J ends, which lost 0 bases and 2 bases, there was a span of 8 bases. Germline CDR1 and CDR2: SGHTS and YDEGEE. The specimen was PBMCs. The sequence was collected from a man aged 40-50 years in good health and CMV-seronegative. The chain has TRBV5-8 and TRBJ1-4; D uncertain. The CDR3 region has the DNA TGTGCCAGCAGCTTGGTTGTCAGGACTAATGAAAAACTGTTTTTT. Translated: CASSLVVRTNEKLFF.